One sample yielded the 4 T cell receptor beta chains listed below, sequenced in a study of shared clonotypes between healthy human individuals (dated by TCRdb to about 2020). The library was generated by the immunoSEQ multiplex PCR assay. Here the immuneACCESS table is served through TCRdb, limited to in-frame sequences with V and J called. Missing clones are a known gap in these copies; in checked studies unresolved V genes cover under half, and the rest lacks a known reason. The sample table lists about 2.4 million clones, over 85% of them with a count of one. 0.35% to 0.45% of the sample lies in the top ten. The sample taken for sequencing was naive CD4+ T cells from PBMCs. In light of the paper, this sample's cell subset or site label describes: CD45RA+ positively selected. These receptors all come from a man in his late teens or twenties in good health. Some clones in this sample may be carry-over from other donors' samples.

The CDR3 bases are TGCAGTGCCCAAAGGAGGGACGAGCAGTACTTC. Encoded protein: CSAQRRDEQYF. V and J are TRBV20-1 and TRBJ2-7; D is perhaps TRBD2 (6 bases). The germline CDR1 and CDR2 sequences are DFQATT and SNEGSKA (reference sequence). The CDR3 contains 11 residues. V lost 6 bases to trimming and J lost 5 bases, with 11 bases between them.

The CDR3 is CASSSPGQGFEAFF. The CDR3 nucleotides are TGTGCCAGCAGTTCGCCGGGACAGGGGTTCGAAGCTTTCTTT. The chain has TRBV28 and TRBJ1-1; 10 bases are a match to TRBD1. The germline V gene has CDR1 MDHEN and CDR2 SYDVKM. Unmatched junction bases numbered 7, after V lost 4 bases and J lost 8 bases. This CDR3 comprises 14 residues. Drawing the rest from reference TRBV28 and TRBJ1-1, the complete variable domain is DVKVTQSSRYLVKRTGEKVFLECVQDMDHENMFWYRQDPGLGLRLIYFSYDVKMKEKGDIPEGYSVSREKKERFSLILESASTNQTSMYLCASSSPGQGFEAFFGQGTRLTVV.

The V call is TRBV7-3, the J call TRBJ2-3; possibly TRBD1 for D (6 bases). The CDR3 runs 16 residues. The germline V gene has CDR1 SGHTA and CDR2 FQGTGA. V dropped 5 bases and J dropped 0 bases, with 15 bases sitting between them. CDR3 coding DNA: TGTGCCAGCAGCCCTGGGACACAAAGAAGCACAGATACGCAGTATTTT. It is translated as CASSPGTQRSTDTQYF.

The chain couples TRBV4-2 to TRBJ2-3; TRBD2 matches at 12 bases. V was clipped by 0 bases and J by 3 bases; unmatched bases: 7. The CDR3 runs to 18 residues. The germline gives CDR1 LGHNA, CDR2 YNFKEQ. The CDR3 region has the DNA TGTGCCAGCAGCCAAGATGGGCTAGCGGGAGGGCCAACAGATACGCAGTATTTT. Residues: CASSQDGLAGGPTDTQYF.